Sequencing of this TCR beta chain was carried out in a study of T cell responses to AZD1222 COVID-19 vaccine. Points from the study as a whole: Among those given AZD1222, only five or six were seropositive at baseline. Donors were chiefly white British, with a greater number of females, and clonal diversity was perhaps underestimated. Mapped onto spike, vaccine-associated CD4 TCRs spanned it and were dominant at 160-218 and 743-854.

This table comes from immunoSEQ multiplex PCR, and its TCRdb copy is limited to in-frame clones, with some not included. The data show about 69,000 clones, less than 90% seen once. The analysis combined second doses at about 4 or about 12 weeks. As regards this clone: The target antigen is unknown.

Here the sequenced sample was peripheral blood, taken 28 days after the second AZD1222 dose. The origin of this receptor is an adult who received the AZD1222 COVID-19 vaccine.

The CDR3 bases are TGTGCCACCAGTGATTCGACCCCTGAGCAGTTCTTC. Translated: CATSDSTPEQFF. V gene TRBV24-1 combines with J gene TRBJ2-1; D not certain. The CDR3 has 12 amino acids. The germline gives CDR1 KGHDR, CDR2 SFDVKD. V lost 2 bases to trimming and J lost 9 bases, with 7 bases between them.